Listed below are T cell receptor beta chains from one sample, sequenced in a study of shared clonotypes between healthy human individuals. The table came from immunoSEQ multiplex PCR; TCRdb's copy has only in-frame clones and leaves some out. Among over a million clones, around 82% were seen once, and the ten largest hold around 0.6%. The specimen was memory CD4+ T cells from PBMCs. The receptor set was obtained from a man aged 18 to 29 in good health. Some clones in this sample may be carry-over from other donors' samples. CDR3s include the opening cysteine and the closing phenylalanine or tryptophan. The D gene is left open where the match is weak. Some rows have no size entry. The others give once, few or many, or a class for an expanded clone.

CDR3aa	CDR3nt	d_gene	v_gene	j_gene	abundance
CASSHGLAGVNEQFF	TGTGCCAGCAGCCACGGACTAGCGGGAGTCAATGAGCAGTTCTTC	TRBD2	TRBV9	TRBJ2-1	.
CASSQDRSLYERYF	TGCGCCAGCAGCCAGGACAGGAGTCTCTACGAGCGGTACTTC	TRBD1	TRBV4-3	TRBJ2-7	once
CASSLVGRGSYNEQFF	TGTGCCAGCAGCTTGGTAGGGCGGGGGTCCTACAATGAGCAGTTCTTC	TRBD2	TRBV5-4	TRBJ2-1	.
CASSPWGCPYFAGQFF	TGTGCCAGCAGCCCCTGGGGTTGCCCGTACTTCGCTGGGCAGTTCTTC	.	TRBV21-1	TRBJ2-1	.
CSVVDRVGAGELFF	TGCAGCGTTGTGGACAGGGTCGGCGCCGGGGAGCTGTTTTTT	TRBD1	TRBV29-1	TRBJ2-2	.
CASSDQGLTYEQYF	TGTGCCAGCAGTGATCAGGGGCTAACCTACGAGCAGTACTTC	.	TRBV2	TRBJ2-7	.
CASTPGSRTNEKLFF	TGTGCCAGCACCCCAGGGTCTAGGACTAATGAAAAACTGTTTTTT	.	TRBV6-1	TRBJ1-4	.
CASCRSGSRGELFF	TGTGCCTCCTGTAGGTCGGGGAGTAGGGGGGAGCTGTTTTTT	.	TRBV19	TRBJ2-2	.
CASSWGAEQPQHF	TGTGCCAGCAGCTGGGGGGCGGAGCAGCCCCAGCATTTT	.	TRBV6-6	TRBJ1-5	.
CASSRSAGGIQETQYF	TGCGCCAGCAGTCGTTCCGCGGGAGGGATACAAGAGACCCAGTACTTC	TRBD2	TRBV5-1	TRBJ2-5	.
CSVERLAVTDTQYF	TGCAGCGTTGAAAGGCTAGCGGTCACAGATACGCAGTATTTT	TRBD2	TRBV29-1	TRBJ2-3	.
CASSSYQPQHF	TGTGCCAGCAGTTCGTATCAGCCCCAGCATTTT	.	TRBV28	TRBJ1-5	.
CASSYGRGDQPQHF	TGTGCCAGCAGTTACGGCAGAGGCGATCAGCCCCAGCATTTT	.	TRBV6-6	TRBJ1-5	.
CASTLLTDYEQYF	TGTGCCAGCACCCTTTTGACAGACTACGAGCAGTACTTC	.	TRBV7-9	TRBJ2-7	.
CASQRAGRYGYTF	TGTGCCAGTCAACGCGCGGGGCGTTATGGCTACACCTTC	.	TRBV28	TRBJ1-2	.
CASRRDLGRSRGYTF	TGTGCCAGCAGGAGGGACTTAGGGAGATCTCGAGGCTACACCTTC	.	TRBV28	TRBJ1-2	.
CASSLRAGVTNYGYTF	TGTGCCAGCAGCTTGCGGGCAGGGGTTACTAACTATGGCTACACCTTC	.	TRBV5-4	TRBJ1-2	.
CASSDARSGSYNEQFF	TGTGCCAGCAGCGACGCTAGGTCGGGCTCCTACAATGAGCAGTTCTTC	.	TRBV28	TRBJ2-1	.
CASSHGGVGEKLFF	TGCGCCAGCAGCCATGGGGGCGTGGGTGAAAAACTGTTTTTT	.	TRBV4-3	TRBJ1-4	.
CASRSQGVNSPLHF	TGTGCCAGCAGATCACAGGGGGTTAATTCACCCCTCCACTTT	TRBD1	TRBV2	TRBJ1-6	many
CASSLRAGGSTEAFF	TGTGCCAGCAGCTTAAGGGCAGGGGGCTCCACTGAAGCTTTCTTT	TRBD1	TRBV7-9	TRBJ1-1	.
CASREARRYNEQFF	TGTGCCAGCAGAGAGGCCCGCCGCTACAATGAGCAGTTCTTC	.	TRBV6-5	TRBJ2-1	.
CASSWGQGAVEQYF	TGTGCCAGCAGCTGGGGACAGGGGGCTGTCGAGCAGTACTTC	TRBD1	TRBV7-2	TRBJ2-7	.
CASSMIPAYEQYF	TGTGCCAGTAGTATGATCCCCGCCTACGAGCAGTACTTC	.	TRBV19	TRBJ2-7	.
CASSLRTVYSNQPQHF	TGTGCCAGCAGTTTAAGGACAGTTTATAGCAATCAGCCCCAGCATTTT	.	TRBV28	TRBJ1-5	.
CASSGQAIYGYTF	TGTGCCAGCAGTGGGCAAGCAATCTATGGCTACACCTTC	.	TRBV28	TRBJ1-2	once
CASSLWTGRDTEAFF	TGTGCCAGCTCACTATGGACAGGGAGGGACACTGAAGCTTTCTTT	TRBD1	TRBV18	TRBJ1-1	few
CASSPFGGYEQYF	TGTGCCAGCTCACCATTCGGGGGTTACGAGCAGTACTTC	.	TRBV18	TRBJ2-7	.
CASSPGDTYNEQFF	TGCGCCAGCAGCCCGGGGGACACCTACAATGAGCAGTTCTTC	.	TRBV5-1	TRBJ2-1	.
CASSEHFGGWPQHF	TGTGCCAGCAGTGAGCACTTCGGAGGCTGGCCCCAGCATTTT	.	TRBV6-1	TRBJ1-5	once
CASSPGGLANYGYTF	TGTGCCAGCAGCCCCGGTGGGTTAGCTAACTATGGCTACACCTTC	.	TRBV5-6	TRBJ1-2	.
CASSSGSSYNEQFF	TGTGCCAGCAGTTCCGGGAGCTCCTACAATGAGCAGTTCTTC	.	TRBV6-6	TRBJ2-1	.
CASSLNPGETQYF	TGTGCCAGCAGCTTGAATCCGGGGGAGACCCAGTACTTC	.	TRBV7-3	TRBJ2-5	.
CASSRAQVRAPYEQYF	TGTGCCAGCAGTCGTGCCCAGGTTAGGGCCCCTTACGAGCAGTACTTC	.	TRBV27	TRBJ2-7	.
CASSLLKGRAGMFYEQYF	TGTGCCAGCAGTTTATTAAAGGGACGGGCGGGGATGTTCTACGAGCAGTACTTC	.	TRBV27	TRBJ2-7	.